The source of this T cell receptor (beta chain) is a study of blood T cell repertoires in COVID-19. The CDR3 loop spans 16 amino acids. Germline values: CDR1 SGHNT, CDR2 YYREEE (reference sequence). After removal of 3 bases from V and 6 bases from J, the junction contained 10 bases not matched to a gene. TCRdb's copy holds only in-frame clones and misses some; the assay was immunoSEQ multiplex PCR. The table lists fewer than 200,000 clones, around 81% of them singletons. Sequencing was carried out using peripheral blood. The receptor's source is a woman of 80 years or more with COVID-19, enrolled during active disease. J is TRBJ2-3 and V is TRBV5-4; 10 bases match TRBD1. The CDR3 protein is CASSSIGGGQGDTQYF. DNA for the CDR3: TGTGCCAGCAGCTCGATTGGAGGGGGACAGGGGGATACGCAGTATTTT.